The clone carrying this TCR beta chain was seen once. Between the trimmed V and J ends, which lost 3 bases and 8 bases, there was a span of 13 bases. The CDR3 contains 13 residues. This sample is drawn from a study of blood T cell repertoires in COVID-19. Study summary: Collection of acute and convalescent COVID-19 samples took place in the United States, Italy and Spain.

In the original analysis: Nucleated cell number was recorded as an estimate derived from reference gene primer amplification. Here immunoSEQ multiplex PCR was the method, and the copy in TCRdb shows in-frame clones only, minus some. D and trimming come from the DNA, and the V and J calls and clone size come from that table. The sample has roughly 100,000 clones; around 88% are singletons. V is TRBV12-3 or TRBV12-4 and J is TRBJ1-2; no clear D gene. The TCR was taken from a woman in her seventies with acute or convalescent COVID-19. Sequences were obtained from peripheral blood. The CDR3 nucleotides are TGTGCCAGCAGTTTGCGGTCTAGCAAAGGCTACACCTTC. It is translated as CASSLRSSKGYTF.